The clone carrying this TCR beta chain was seen a few times. The data were taken from a study of T cells after yellow fever vaccination. There are 16 residues in the CDR3. CDR1 is SGHTA, CDR2 FQGNSA, per germline. V was cut by 4 bases and J by 1 base, with 13 bases left in between. A universal primer site and UMIs were added as TCR cDNA was made by 5'RACE template switching. TCRdb ran MiXCR on the 5' RACE reads and lists one entry per CDR3 protein. In the table there are around 350,000 distinct CDR3 sequences, around 6.4% of which are singletons. The receptor was isolated from a young man who received the YFV17D yellow fever vaccine. Specimen: PBMCs, collected 5 days after the yellow fever booster vaccination. The chain has TRBV7-2 and TRBJ2-2, with TRBD2 as a possible D gene (5 bases). This chain's CDR3 is CASSSEFRGNTGELFF. CDR3 DNA sequence: TGTGCCAGCAGCTCTGAGTTCCGGGGGAACACCGGGGAGCTGTTTTTT. Together with reference TRBV7-2 and TRBJ2-2, the CDR3 gives the full variable domain: GAGVSQSPSNKVTEKGKDVELRCDPISGHTALYWYRQSLGQGLEFLIYFQGNSAPDKSGLPSDRFSAERTGGSVSTLTIQRTQQEDSAVYLCASSSEFRGNTGELFFGEGSRLTVL.